This passage covers 29 T cell receptor beta chains from one sample sequenced in a study of shared clonotypes between healthy human individuals. The protocol was immunoSEQ multiplex PCR, while the TCRdb copy is restricted to in-frame clones and leaves out a portion. The table records 2 million to 3 million clones, roughly 93% of them present only once. Sequencing was done on a sample of naive CD4+ T cells from PBMCs. Subset given: CD45RA+ positively selected. The receptors were sampled from a man aged 18 to 30 in good health. Some clones in this sample may be carry-over from other donors' samples.

V usage is TRBV6-1 and J usage is TRBJ2-4; D is possibly TRBD1 (7 bases). CDR1 and CDR2 from the germline V gene are MNHNS and SASEGT. The CDR3 runs to 14 residues. Trimming removed 3 bases at V and 8 bases at J, with 14 bases between. In nucleotides, the CDR3 is TGTGCCAGCAGTGATTACGGCAGGGGGGACATTCAGTACTTC. The encoded protein is CASSDYGRGDIQYF.

J is TRBJ2-4 and V is TRBV7-8; 10 bases are a match to TRBD1. CDR3 length equals 16 residues. With V trimmed by 5 bases and J by 0 bases, 4 bases remained unmatched. Germline CDR1 SGHVS, CDR2 FQNEAQ. The CDR3 is CASSGRQGAAKNIQYF. CDR3 nucleotides: TGTGCCAGCAGCGGACGACAGGGGGCAGCCAAAAACATTCAGTACTTC. The full variable domain, its missing parts supplied by reference TRBV7-8 and TRBJ2-4, is GAGVSQSPRYKVAKRGQDVALRCDPISGHVSLFWYQQALGQGPEFLTYFQNEAQLDKSGLPSDRFFAERPEGSVSTLKIQRTQQEDSAVYLCASSGRQGAAKNIQYFGAGTRLSVL.

The chain carries TRBV10-2 and TRBJ2-7; 9 positions agree with TRBD1. Germline loops: CDR1 WSHSY, CDR2 SAAADI. This CDR3 contains 15 residues. Germline trimming cut 7 bases from V and 0 bases from J; bases unmatched to any gene: 7. CDR3 loop: CASTSGQGTSYEQYF. The CDR3 DNA reads as TGCGCCAGCACCTCGGGACAGGGAACCTCCTACGAGCAGTACTTC.

This chain uses TRBV19 with TRBJ2-7; D not certain. The V gene lost 3 bases and the J gene lost 1 base, with 10 bases spanning the gap. The CDR3 has 14 amino acids. CDR1 LNHDA and CDR2 SQIVND come from the germline V gene (reference sequence). The CDR3, as DNA: TGTGCCAGTAGTATGAGGAGTTTTTCCTACGAGCAGTACTTC. Translating gives CASSMRSFSYEQYF.

The chain recombines TRBV5-1 with TRBJ1-2; 7 bases match TRBD1. Germline V lookup: CDR1 SGHRS, CDR2 YFSETQ. This CDR3 has 13 residues. Losses at the gene ends were 6 bases for V and 6 bases for J; bases not matched to a gene: 8. CDR3 DNA: TGCGCCAGCAAGCTTGGGACAGAGGATGGCTACACCTTC. It translates to CASKLGTEDGYTF.

The J gene is TRBJ2-5, the V gene TRBV19; D is possibly TRBD2 (6 bases). The V end was cut by 5 bases, the J end by 5 bases, with 15 bases between. This CDR3 contains 14 residues. Per germline, CDR1 LNHDA and CDR2 SQIVND (reference sequence). The DNA for the CDR3 is TGTGCCAGTAGTTCTTCCGGGAGCCTGGAGACCCAGTACTTC. Translation: CASSSSGSLETQYF.

This chain links TRBV2 with TRBJ2-5, with D possibly matching TRBD1 (6 bases). V was trimmed by 5 bases and J by 2 bases, leaving 9 bases between them. Germline loops: CDR1 SNHLY, CDR2 FYNNEI. CDR3 length equals 13 residues. The CDR3 protein is CASSTGSQETQYF. The CDR3 DNA follows: TGTGCCAGCAGTACAGGGAGTCAAGAGACCCAGTACTTC.

The rearrangement uses TRBV4-1 and TRBJ1-6; a weak D match, TRBD1 (5 bases). Germline CDR1 reads MGHRA; CDR2 reads YSYEKL. The CDR3 is 16 residues long. The V gene lost 1 base and the J gene lost 9 bases, with 16 bases spanning the gap. In DNA, the CDR3 is TGCGCCAGCAGCCAAGTCCCGGGGGAGGGTGGTTCACCCCTCCACTTT. Translation: CASSQVPGEGGSPLHF.

This chain uses TRBV6-5 with TRBJ1-5; D might be TRBD1 (6 bases). Germline loops: CDR1 MNHEY, CDR2 SVGAGI. This CDR3 has 15 residues. V lost 7 bases, J lost 0 bases, and 13 bases lay in between. CDR3 sequence reads: CASKPGHYSNQPQHF. As DNA, the CDR3 is TGTGCCAGCAAACCGGGACACTATAGCAATCAGCCCCAGCATTTT.

The chain joins TRBV5-1 to TRBJ1-1, with D possibly being TRBD1 (6 bases). Germline assignment: CDR1 SGHRS and CDR2 YFSETQ. CDR3 length equals 15 residues. The V and J ends lost 4 bases and 0 bases respectively, with 13 bases between them. The CDR3: CASSPYAGVNTEAFF. The DNA for the CDR3 is TGCGCCAGCAGCCCCTACGCAGGGGTGAACACTGAAGCTTTCTTT.

V usage is TRBV5-1 and J usage is TRBJ2-1; 9 bases agree with TRBD2. J lost 7 bases, V lost 4 bases, and 12 bases had no gene match. CDR1 and CDR2 (germline): SGHRS, YFSETQ. The CDR3 is 16 amino acids. CDR3 bases: TGCGCCAGCAGCGAGATAGCGGGAGCGGCAAGTAATGAGCAGTTCTTC. It yields the protein CASSEIAGAASNEQFF.

This clone appeared a single time. J is TRBJ2-1 and V is TRBV7-2; 8 bases are a match to TRBD1. V shed 2 bases, J shed 2 bases, and the junction held 2 bases outside the gene matches. The germline gives CDR1 SGHTA, CDR2 FQGNSA. The CDR3 has 15 amino acids. DNA of the CDR3: TGTGCCAGCAGCTTACAGGGGGCTCCCTACAATGAGCAGTTCTTC. Translated, it gives CASSLQGAPYNEQFF.

V and J are TRBV7-3 and TRBJ2-1; the match to TRBD2 covers 8 bases. This CDR3 spans 15 amino acids. V dropped 4 bases and J dropped 0; count of bases not matched to a gene: 2. The germline V gene has CDR1 SGHTA and CDR2 FQGTGA. The CDR3 is CASSWSGSSYNEQFF. The CDR3 DNA follows: TGTGCCAGCAGCTGGAGCGGGAGCTCCTACAATGAGCAGTTCTTC.

This clone was detected a few times. This chain joins TRBV5-4 and TRBJ2-7; TRBD1 might be the D (6 bases). Germline V gene sequence: CDR1 SGHNT, CDR2 YYREEE (reference sequence). The V end was cut by 3 bases, the J end by 4 bases, with 11 bases between. The CDR3 runs to 13 residues. The CDR3 spells CASSSGHIYEQYF. The DNA for the CDR3 is TGTGCCAGCAGCTCGGGACATATATACGAGCAGTACTTC. Using reference TRBV5-4 and TRBJ2-7 for the parts outside the CDR3, the full variable domain is ETGVTQSPTHLIKTRGQQVTLRCSSQSGHNTVSWYQQALGQGPQFIFQYYREEENGRGNFPPRFSGLQFPNYSSELNVNALELDDSALYLCASSSGHIYEQYFGPGTRLTVT.

V gene TRBV19 combines with J gene TRBJ1-2; D gene unclear. This CDR3 is 13 amino acids long. Germline V gene sequence: CDR1 LNHDA, CDR2 SQIVND (reference sequence). V was pared by 9 bases and J by 4 bases, with 15 bases between. The CDR3 loop is CASRTAGAYGYTF. CDR3 in DNA: TGTGCCAGCAGGACCGCGGGAGCCTATGGCTACACCTTC.

The V and J genes are TRBV21-1 and TRBJ1-2. TRBV21-1 corresponds to a pseudogene. This CDR3 is 14 amino acids long. In nucleotides, the CDR3 is TGTGCCAGCACCTTGGGAGGGGGGTCCTATGGCTACACCTTC. Protein sequence: CASTLGGGSYGYTF.

This chain uses TRBV5-1 with TRBJ2-2; possibly TRBD2 for D (6 bases). The V and J ends lost 2 bases and 0 bases respectively, with 11 bases between them. The CDR3 contains 16 residues. Looked up from germline, CDR1 is SGHRS and CDR2 is YFSETQ. The CDR3 DNA follows: TGCGCCAGCAGCTTTGGGGGGATATCGAACACCGGGGAGCTGTTTTTT. Translation: CASSFGGISNTGELFF.

This chain links TRBV2 with TRBJ2-7; D is unresolved. V was pared by 7 bases and J by 3 bases, with 7 bases between. Germline V lookup: CDR1 SNHLY, CDR2 FYNNEI. This CDR3 contains 11 residues. CDR3 DNA: TGTGCCAGCACTTTCGGCTACGAGCAGTACTTC. Translation gives CASTFGYEQYF.

The V call is TRBV25-1, the J call TRBJ2-2; no clear D. V lost 7 bases to trimming and J lost 6 bases, with 12 bases between them. Germline CDR1 reads MGHDK; CDR2 reads SYGVNS. The CDR3 has 13 amino acids. CDR3 bases: TGTGCCAGCACCCGAGGAGTGGCCGGGGAGCTGTTTTTT. Encoded protein: CASTRGVAGELFF. Filled out from reference TRBV25-1 and TRBJ2-2, the complete variable domain reads EADIYQTPRYLVIGTGKKITLECSQTMGHDKMYWYQQDPGMELHLIHYSYGVNSTEKGDLSSESTVSRIRTEHFPLTLESARPSHTSQYLCASTRGVAGELFFGEGSRLTVL.

The chain combines TRBV7-3 with TRBJ1-1; TRBD1 matches 7 bases. The J segment lost 10 bases and the V segment lost 5 bases, leaving 10 bases of the junction unmatched. Germline-derived CDR1 and CDR2 are SGHTA and FQGTGA. This CDR3 spans 13 amino acids. The chain's CDR3 is CASSPGGKAAAFF. The CDR3 coding sequence is TGTGCCAGCAGCCCAGGGGGGAAGGCAGCAGCTTTCTTT.

This rearrangement joins TRBV27 to TRBJ1-5; 8 bases line up with TRBD1. CDR1 is MNHEY and CDR2 is SMNVEV in the germline V gene (reference sequence). With V trimmed by 5 bases and J by 4 bases, 4 bases remained unmatched. The length of the CDR3 is 14 residues. The CDR3 DNA reads TGTGCCAGCAGTCCCTGGGACAGGAATCAGCCCCAGCATTTT. Its translation: CASSPWDRNQPQHF.

The chain has TRBV30 and TRBJ1-2; D uncertain. CDR3 size: 14 residues. Trimming cost V 1 base and J 3 bases, with 12 bases left between them. CDR1 and CDR2 from the germline V gene are GTSNPN and SVGIG (reference sequence). CDR3 amino acids: CAWSAGPGDYGYTF. The CDR3 region has the DNA TGTGCCTGGAGTGCCGGGCCCGGGGACTATGGCTACACCTTC.

This sequence joins TRBV19 and TRBJ2-5; 10 nucleotides line up with TRBD1. The CDR3 runs 17 residues. Germline V CDR1 and CDR2: LNHDA, SQIVND (reference sequence). The V segment lost 3 bases and the J segment 3 bases; nucleotides outside the gene matches: 10. The CDR3 coding sequence is TGTGCCAGTAGTATTTGGGACAGGGGACCGTCGAAAGAGACCCAGTACTTC. This translates into CASSIWDRGPSKETQYF.

The genes are TRBV9 and TRBJ1-4; the match to TRBD1 covers 7 bases. V trimming: 0 bases; J trimming: 10 bases; junction bases outside the gene matches: 9. Germline CDR1 reads SGDLS; CDR2 reads YYNGEE. The CDR3 has 15 amino acids. The CDR3 sequence is CASSVGEGAHGKLFF. DNA of the CDR3: TGTGCCAGCAGCGTAGGCGAGGGGGCGCATGGAAAACTGTTTTTT.

The chain uses TRBV6-5 and TRBJ1-6; no clear D. The V end was cut by 6 bases, the J end by 8 bases, with 11 bases between. Per germline, CDR1 MNHEY and CDR2 SVGAGI. This CDR3 has 13 amino acids. The CDR3 sequence is CASSQRVDSPLHF. The CDR3 nucleotides read TGTGCCAGCAGCCAAAGAGTCGATTCACCCCTCCACTTT.

The chain couples TRBV7-2 to TRBJ2-7; 10 bases match TRBD2. This CDR3 region has 16 residues. CDR1 SGHTA and CDR2 FQGNSA come from the germline V gene. After removal of 6 bases from V and 0 bases from J, the junction contained 8 bases not matched to a gene. CDR3 bases: TGTGCCAGCAGTAGGACTAGCGGTACCCTCTCCTACGAGCAGTACTTC. It translates to CASSRTSGTLSYEQYF.

The chain couples TRBV6-5 to TRBJ2-1; 7 bases fit TRBD1. CDR3 length: 13 residues. With V trimmed by 10 bases and J by 1 base, 4 bases remained unmatched. In germline, CDR1 is MNHEY, CDR2 SVGAGI. CDR3 protein: CATKGQSYNEQFF. The DNA of the CDR3 is TGTGCCACCAAGGGACAGTCCTACAATGAGCAGTTCTTC.

V usage is TRBV28 and J usage is TRBJ2-7, with 12 nucleotides matching TRBD1. Trimming took 6 bases from V and 5 from J; bases not matched to a gene: 8. The length of the CDR3 is 15 residues. Germline V CDR1 and CDR2: MDHEN, SYDVKM. The CDR3 DNA is TGTGCCAGCAGGTCCGGGACAGGGGGCTTCAACGAGCAGTACTTC. Translation: CASRSGTGGFNEQYF.

The chain has TRBV29-1 and TRBJ2-2, with D maybe TRBD2 (5 bases). In germline, CDR1 is SQVTM, CDR2 ANQGSEA. Trimming stripped 7 bases from V and 0 bases from J, with 9 bases between. This CDR3 has 13 amino acids. CDR3 sequence reads: CSGGAANTGELFF. Written as DNA, the CDR3 is TGCAGCGGGGGAGCGGCGAACACCGGGGAGCTGTTTTTT.